These 11 T cell receptor beta chains were sequenced from one sample in a study of identical twins. TCRdb itself ran the 5' RACE reads through MiXCR, one entry per CDR3 protein. The sample comprises 420,000 or so distinct CDR3 sequences, less than 20% of which are singletons, and roughly 12% rests with the top ten. Sequenced sample: naive T cells sorted from blood. These receptors were taken from a man between 50 and 59 years old in good health.

This clonotype was seen at least ten times. The genes are TRBV25-1 and TRBJ1-3, with TRBD1 matching 11 bases. The CDR3 is 14 residues long. Germline lookup yields CDR1 MGHDK and CDR2 SYGVNS. V lost 6 bases and J lost 9; bases outside the gene matches: 7. CDR3 in amino acids: CASSSGTGGRTIYF. The DNA for the CDR3 is TGTGCCAGCAGCAGTGGGACAGGGGGTCGCACCATATATTTT. The complete variable domain, with remaining parts taken from reference TRBV25-1 and TRBJ1-3, reads EADIYQTPRYLVIGTGKKITLECSQTMGHDKMYWYQQDPGMELHLIHYSYGVNSTEKGDLSSESTVSRIRTEHFPLTLESARPSHTSQYLCASSSGTGGRTIYFGEGSWLTVV.

Only a few counts were recorded for this clonotype. CDR3 sequence reads: CASSFRDRAPQYEQYF. For the CDR3, the DNA is TGTGCCAGCAGTTTTCGGGACAGGGCCCCACAATACGAGCAGTACTTC. V and J are TRBV28 and TRBJ2-7; 9 bases are shared with TRBD1. The CDR3 has 16 amino acids. Germline V CDR1 and CDR2: MDHEN, SYDVKM. Trimming removed 3 bases from V and 4 bases from J; junction bases left unmatched: 10. The whole variable domain, filled in from reference TRBV28 and TRBJ2-7, reads DVKVTQSSRYLVKRTGEKVFLECVQDMDHENMFWYRQDPGLGLRLIYFSYDVKMKEKGDIPEGYSVSREKKERFSLILESASTNQTSMYLCASSFRDRAPQYEQYFGPGTRLTVT.

The sample holds many counts of this clonotype. This chain uses TRBV28 with TRBJ2-7, with D unclear. This CDR3 spans 10 amino acids. In germline, CDR1 is MDHEN, CDR2 SYDVKM. Trimming removed 5 bases from V and 5 bases from J, with 4 bases in between. CDR3 in amino acids: CASSLDEQYF. As DNA, the CDR3 is TGTGCCAGCAGTCTGGACGAGCAGTACTTC.

The V gene is TRBV6-6, the J gene TRBJ1-2; no clear D gene. Germline values: CDR1 MNHNY, CDR2 SVGAGI (reference sequence). Trimming cost V 6 bases and J 7 bases, with 15 bases left between them. This CDR3 spans 13 amino acids. This CDR3 is CASRSPEDSGYTF. The CDR3 nucleotides read TGTGCCAGCAGATCCCCGGAGGATTCTGGCTACACCTTC.

This sequence joins TRBV5-5 and TRBJ1-3; D unclear. The CDR3 is 17 residues long. Trimming shortened V by 6 bases and J by 0 bases, and 19 bases separated the two germline ends. Germline V gene data show CDR1 as SGHKS and CDR2 as YYEKEE (reference sequence). The CDR3 protein is CASTLRSTLYSGNTIYF. Written as DNA, the CDR3 is TGTGCCAGCACCCTACGGTCGACCCTGTACTCTGGAAACACCATATATTTT. Full variable domain (remainder filled in from reference TRBV5-5 and TRBJ1-3): DAGVTQSPTHLIKTRGQQVTLRCSPISGHKSVSWYQQVLGQGPQFIFQYYEKEERGRGNFPDRFSARQFPNYSSELNVNALLLGDSALYLCASTLRSTLYSGNTIYFGEGSWLTVV.

The sample holds many counts of this clonotype. The chain uses TRBV20-1 and TRBJ2-7; 11 positions match TRBD2. V lost 3 bases and J lost 3; bases outside the gene matches: 13. CDR1 DFQATT and CDR2 SNEGSKA come from the germline V gene (reference sequence). This CDR3 has 17 residues. CDR3 bases: TGCAGTGCTAGGGGGGGGCGCCTAGCGGGAGGAAGCTACGAGCAGTACTTC. Protein: CSARGGRLAGGSYEQYF.

This clonotype was observed at least ten times. The V call is TRBV29-1, the J call TRBJ2-1; TRBD2 matches 7 bases. Germline loops: CDR1 SQVTM, CDR2 ANQGSEA. The CDR3 has 11 residues. V lost 5 bases to trimming and J lost 8 bases; unmatched junction nucleotides: 3. The CDR3 loop is CSVWGGDEQFF. The CDR3 bases are TGCAGCGTTTGGGGGGGAGATGAGCAGTTCTTC.

This clonotype occurred many times. The chain couples TRBV6-1 to TRBJ1-2, with D possibly being TRBD1 (5 bases). Looked up from germline, CDR1 is MNHNS and CDR2 is SASEGT. CDR3 size: 16 residues. V lost 5 bases and J lost 4, with 20 bases in between. Here the CDR3 DNA reads TGTGCCAGCAGTCCCCGCCGGACGGGGGGGTTCTATGGCTACACCTTC. It specifies CASSPRRTGGFYGYTF.

This clonotype was found a few times. The chain links TRBV20-1 to TRBJ2-1; TRBD1 matches 8 bases. The V segment lost 3 bases and the J segment 4 bases; nucleotides outside the gene matches: 5. This CDR3 region has 14 residues. CDR1 is DFQATT and CDR2 is SNEGSKA in the germline V gene (reference sequence). The CDR3 reads CSASVGQGYNEQFF. The CDR3 region has the DNA TGCAGTGCTAGTGTCGGACAGGGTTACAATGAGCAGTTCTTC.

This clonotype came up many times. This rearrangement joins TRBV12-3 or TRBV12-4 to TRBJ2-3; 7 bases fit TRBD1. The CDR3 is 15 amino acids. J lost 1 base, V lost 4 bases, and 5 bases had no gene match. The CDR3 loop reads CASSSTGSGTDTQYF. The CDR3 DNA is TGTGCCAGCAGTTCGACAGGGTCGGGCACAGATACGCAGTATTTT.

This clonotype has at least ten counts. The V call is TRBV3-1, the J call TRBJ1-2, with TRBD1 identical over 8 bases. Germline CDR1 is LGHDT and CDR2 is YNNKEL (reference sequence). Germline trimming cut 0 bases from V and 2 bases from J; bases unmatched to any gene: 11. This CDR3 contains 18 residues. The CDR3 sequence: CASSQDHGGQVYNYGYTF. In nucleotides, the CDR3 is TGTGCCAGCAGCCAAGATCACGGGGGACAGGTCTACAACTATGGCTACACCTTC.